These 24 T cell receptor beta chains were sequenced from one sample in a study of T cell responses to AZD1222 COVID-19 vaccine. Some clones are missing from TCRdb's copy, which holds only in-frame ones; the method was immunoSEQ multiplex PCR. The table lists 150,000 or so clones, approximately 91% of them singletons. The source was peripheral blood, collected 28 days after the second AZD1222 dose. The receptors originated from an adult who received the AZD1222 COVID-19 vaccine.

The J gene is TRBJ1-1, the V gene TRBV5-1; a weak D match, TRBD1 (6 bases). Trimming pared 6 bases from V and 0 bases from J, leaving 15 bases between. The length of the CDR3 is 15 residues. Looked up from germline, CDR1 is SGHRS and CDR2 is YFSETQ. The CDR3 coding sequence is TGCGCCAGCACCGGGGGGGCGGTTATGAACACTGAAGCTTTCTTT. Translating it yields CASTGGAVMNTEAFF.

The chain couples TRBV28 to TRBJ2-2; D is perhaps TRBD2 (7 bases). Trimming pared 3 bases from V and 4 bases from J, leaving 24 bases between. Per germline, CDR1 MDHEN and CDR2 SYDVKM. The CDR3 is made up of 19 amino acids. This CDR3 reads CASSFPTSRGRRSTGELFF. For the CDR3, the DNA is TGTGCCAGCAGTTTCCCGACTAGCCGGGGGCGACGGAGCACCGGGGAGCTGTTTTTT.

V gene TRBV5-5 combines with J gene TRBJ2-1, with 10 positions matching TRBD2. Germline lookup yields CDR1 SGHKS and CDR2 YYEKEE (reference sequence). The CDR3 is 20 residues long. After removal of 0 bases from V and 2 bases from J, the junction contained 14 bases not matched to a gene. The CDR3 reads CASSLGVLAGLIAPYNEQFF. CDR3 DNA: TGTGCCAGCAGCTTGGGGGTACTAGCGGGACTAATAGCCCCCTACAATGAGCAGTTCTTC. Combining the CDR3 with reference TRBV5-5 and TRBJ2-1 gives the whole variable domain DAGVTQSPTHLIKTRGQQVTLRCSPISGHKSVSWYQQVLGQGPQFIFQYYEKEERGRGNFPDRFSARQFPNYSSELNVNALLLGDSALYLCASSLGVLAGLIAPYNEQFFGPGTRLTVL.

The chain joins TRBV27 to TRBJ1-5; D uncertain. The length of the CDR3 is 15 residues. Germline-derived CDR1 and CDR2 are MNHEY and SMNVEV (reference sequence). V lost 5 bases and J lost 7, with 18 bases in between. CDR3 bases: TGTGCCAGCAGTCCGCGAATTACCTCGGGGCAGCCCCAGCATTTT. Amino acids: CASSPRITSGQPQHF.

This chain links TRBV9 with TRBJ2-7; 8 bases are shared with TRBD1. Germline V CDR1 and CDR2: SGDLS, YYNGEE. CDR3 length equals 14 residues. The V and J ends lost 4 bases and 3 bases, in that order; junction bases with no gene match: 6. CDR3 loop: CASSPWTGNYEQYF. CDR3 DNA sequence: TGTGCCAGCAGCCCTTGGACAGGGAACTACGAGCAGTACTTC.

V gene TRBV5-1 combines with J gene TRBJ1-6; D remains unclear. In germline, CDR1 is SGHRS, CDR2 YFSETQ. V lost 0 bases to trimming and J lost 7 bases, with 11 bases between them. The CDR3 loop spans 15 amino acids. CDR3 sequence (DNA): TGCGCCAGCAGCTTGGTTTCCGACGAGAATTCACCCCTCCACTTT. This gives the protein CASSLVSDENSPLHF. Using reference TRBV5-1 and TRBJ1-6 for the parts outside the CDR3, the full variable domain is KAGVTQTPRYLIKTRGQQVTLSCSPISGHRSVSWYQQTPGQGLQFLFEYFSETQRNKGNFPGRFSGRQFSNSRSEMNVSTLELGDSALYLCASSLVSDENSPLHFGNGTRLTVT.

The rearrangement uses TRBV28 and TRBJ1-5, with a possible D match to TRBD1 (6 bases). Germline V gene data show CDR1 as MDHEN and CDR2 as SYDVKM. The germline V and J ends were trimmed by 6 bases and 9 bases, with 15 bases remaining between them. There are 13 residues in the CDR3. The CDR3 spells CASRSGVIRPQHF. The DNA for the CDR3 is TGTGCCAGCAGATCAGGGGTGATACGGCCCCAGCATTTT.

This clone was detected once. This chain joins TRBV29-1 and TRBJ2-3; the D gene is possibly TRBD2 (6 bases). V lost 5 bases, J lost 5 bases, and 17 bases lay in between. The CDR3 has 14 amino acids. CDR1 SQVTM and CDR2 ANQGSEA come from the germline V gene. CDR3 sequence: CSVKAGGNGDTQYF. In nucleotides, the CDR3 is TGCAGCGTTAAAGCTGGCGGGAACGGAGATACGCAGTATTTT.

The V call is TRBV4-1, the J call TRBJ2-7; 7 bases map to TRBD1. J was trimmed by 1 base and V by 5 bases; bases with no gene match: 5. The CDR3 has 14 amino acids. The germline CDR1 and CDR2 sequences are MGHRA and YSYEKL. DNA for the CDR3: TGCGCCAGCAGCATATCGGACAGGTCCTACGAGCAGTACTTC. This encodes CASSISDRSYEQYF.

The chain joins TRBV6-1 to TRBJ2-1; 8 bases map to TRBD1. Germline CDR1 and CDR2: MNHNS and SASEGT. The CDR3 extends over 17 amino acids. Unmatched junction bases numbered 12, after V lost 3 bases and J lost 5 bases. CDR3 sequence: CASSDTPYRGVNNEQFF. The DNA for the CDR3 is TGTGCCAGCAGTGATACACCGTACAGGGGGGTGAACAATGAGCAGTTCTTC.

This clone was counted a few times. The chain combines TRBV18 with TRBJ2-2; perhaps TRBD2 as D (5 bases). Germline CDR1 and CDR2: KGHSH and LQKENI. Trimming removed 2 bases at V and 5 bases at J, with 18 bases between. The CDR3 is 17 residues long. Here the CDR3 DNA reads TGTGCCAGCTCACCAACCGTGAGGGCGGTAGGAACCGGGGAGCTGTTTTTT. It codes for CASSPTVRAVGTGELFF.

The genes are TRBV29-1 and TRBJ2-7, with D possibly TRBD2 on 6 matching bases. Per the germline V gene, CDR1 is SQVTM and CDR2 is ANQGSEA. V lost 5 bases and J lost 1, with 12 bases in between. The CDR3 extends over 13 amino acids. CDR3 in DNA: TGCAGCGTTAGGGACGGGGGATCCTACGAGCAGTACTTC. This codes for CSVRDGGSYEQYF.

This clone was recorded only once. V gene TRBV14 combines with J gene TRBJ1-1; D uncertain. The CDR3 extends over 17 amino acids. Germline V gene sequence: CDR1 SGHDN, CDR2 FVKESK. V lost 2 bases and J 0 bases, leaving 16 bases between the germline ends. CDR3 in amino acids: CASSQFRVGTLNTEAFF. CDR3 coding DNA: TGTGCCAGCAGCCAATTTCGCGTCGGAACCTTGAACACTGAAGCTTTCTTT.

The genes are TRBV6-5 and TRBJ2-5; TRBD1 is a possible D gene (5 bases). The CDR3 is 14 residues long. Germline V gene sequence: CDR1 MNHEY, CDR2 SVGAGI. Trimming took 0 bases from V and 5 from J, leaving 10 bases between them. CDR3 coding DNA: TGTGCCAGCAGTTACTCGTCAGGGCGGGAGACCCAGTACTTC. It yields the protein CASSYSSGRETQYF.

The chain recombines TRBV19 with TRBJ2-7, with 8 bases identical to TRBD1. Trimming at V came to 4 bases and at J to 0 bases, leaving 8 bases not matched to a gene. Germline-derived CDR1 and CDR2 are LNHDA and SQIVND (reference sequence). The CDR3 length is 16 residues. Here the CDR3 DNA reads TGTGCCAGTAGTAACAGGGGGGTCCAAAGCTCCTACGAGCAGTACTTC. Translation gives CASSNRGVQSSYEQYF. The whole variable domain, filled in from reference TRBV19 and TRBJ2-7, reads DGGITQSPKYLFRKEGQNVTLSCEQNLNHDAMYWYRQDPGQGLRLIYYSQIVNDFQKGDIAEGYSVSREKKESFPLTVTSAQKNPTAFYLCASSNRGVQSSYEQYFGPGTRLTVT.

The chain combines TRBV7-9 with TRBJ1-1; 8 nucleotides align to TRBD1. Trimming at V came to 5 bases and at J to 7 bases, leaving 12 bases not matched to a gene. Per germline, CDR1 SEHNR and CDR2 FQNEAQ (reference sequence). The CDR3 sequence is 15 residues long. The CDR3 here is CASSPHRGRLNEAFF. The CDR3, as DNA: TGTGCCAGCAGCCCTCACAGGGGGAGGTTGAATGAAGCTTTCTTT.

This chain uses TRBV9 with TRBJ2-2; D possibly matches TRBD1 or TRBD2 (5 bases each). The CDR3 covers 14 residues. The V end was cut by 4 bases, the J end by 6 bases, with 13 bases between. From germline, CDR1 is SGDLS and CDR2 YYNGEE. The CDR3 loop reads CASSSRSGPGELFF. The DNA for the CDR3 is TGTGCCAGCAGCTCCCGTTCGGGGCCCGGGGAGCTGTTTTTT.

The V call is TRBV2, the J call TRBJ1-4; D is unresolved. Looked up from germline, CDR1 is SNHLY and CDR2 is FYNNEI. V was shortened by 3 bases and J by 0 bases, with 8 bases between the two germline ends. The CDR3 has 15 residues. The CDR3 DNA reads TGTGCCAGCAGTGATTACAGAGCAACTAATGAAAAACTGTTTTTT. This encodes CASSDYRATNEKLFF. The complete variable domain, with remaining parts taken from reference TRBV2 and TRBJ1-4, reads EPEVTQTPSHQVTQMGQEVILRCVPISNHLYFYWYRQILGQKVEFLVSFYNNEISEKSEIFDDQFSVERPDGSNFTLKIRSTKLEDSAMYFCASSDYRATNEKLFFGSGTQLSVL.

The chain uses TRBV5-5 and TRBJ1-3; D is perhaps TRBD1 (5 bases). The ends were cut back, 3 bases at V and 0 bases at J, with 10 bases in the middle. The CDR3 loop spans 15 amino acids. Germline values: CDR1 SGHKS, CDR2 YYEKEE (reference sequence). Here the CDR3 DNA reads TGTGCCAGCAGCTCGGACACCGACTCTGGAAACACCATATATTTT. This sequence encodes CASSSDTDSGNTIYF.

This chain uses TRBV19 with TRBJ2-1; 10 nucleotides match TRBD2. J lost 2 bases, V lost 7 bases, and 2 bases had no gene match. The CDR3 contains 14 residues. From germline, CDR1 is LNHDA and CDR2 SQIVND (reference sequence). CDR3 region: CASTLAGAYNEQFF. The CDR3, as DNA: TGTGCCAGTACCCTAGCGGGAGCCTACAATGAGCAGTTCTTC.

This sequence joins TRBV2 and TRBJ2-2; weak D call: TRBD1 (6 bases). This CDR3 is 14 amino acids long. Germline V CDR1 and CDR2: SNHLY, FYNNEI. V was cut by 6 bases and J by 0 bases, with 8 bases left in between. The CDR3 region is CASRGHSNTGELFF. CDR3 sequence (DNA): TGTGCCAGCAGGGGACACTCGAACACCGGGGAGCTGTTTTTT.

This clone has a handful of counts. CDR3 DNA: TGTGCCAGCAGCCGAAACTACGAGCAGTACTTC. This gives the protein CASSRNYEQYF. The J gene is TRBJ2-7, the V gene TRBV12-3 or TRBV12-4; no clear D. V gave up 6 bases and J gave up 3 bases, with 6 bases separating them. The CDR3 spans 11 residues.

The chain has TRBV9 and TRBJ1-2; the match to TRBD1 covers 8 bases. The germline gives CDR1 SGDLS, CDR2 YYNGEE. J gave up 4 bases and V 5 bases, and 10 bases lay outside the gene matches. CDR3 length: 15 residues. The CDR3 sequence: CASSRESGGVYGYTF. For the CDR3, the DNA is TGTGCCAGCAGTAGGGAATCAGGGGGCGTCTATGGCTACACCTTC.

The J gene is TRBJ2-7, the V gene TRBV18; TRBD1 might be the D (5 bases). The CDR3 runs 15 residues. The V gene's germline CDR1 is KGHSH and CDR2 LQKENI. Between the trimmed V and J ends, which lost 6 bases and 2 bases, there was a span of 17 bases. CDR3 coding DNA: TGTGCCAGCTCCCAACAAGGACACCGCCCCTACGAGCAGTACTTC. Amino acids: CASSQQGHRPYEQYF.